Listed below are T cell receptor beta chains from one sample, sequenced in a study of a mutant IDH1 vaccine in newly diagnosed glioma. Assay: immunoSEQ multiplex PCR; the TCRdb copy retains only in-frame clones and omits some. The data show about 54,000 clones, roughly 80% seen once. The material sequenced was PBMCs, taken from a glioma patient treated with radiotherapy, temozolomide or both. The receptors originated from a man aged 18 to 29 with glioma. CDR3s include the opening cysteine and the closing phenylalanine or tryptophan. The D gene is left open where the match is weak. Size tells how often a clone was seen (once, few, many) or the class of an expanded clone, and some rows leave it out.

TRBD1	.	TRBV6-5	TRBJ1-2	CASRPGVQGARGYTF	TGTGCCAGCAGGCCCGGTGTACAGGGGGCGCGAGGCTACACCTTC
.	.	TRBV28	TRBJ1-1	CASSLEGTVNTEAFF	TGTGCCAGCAGTTTGGAAGGGACTGTAAACACTGAAGCTTTCTTT
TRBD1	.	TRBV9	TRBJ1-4	CASSPDRDIYEKLFF	TGTGCCAGCAGCCCGGACAGGGATATTTATGAAAAACTGTTTTTT
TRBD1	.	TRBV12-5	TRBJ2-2	CASGLQGAITGELFF	TGTGCTAGTGGTTTGCAGGGGGCAATCACCGGGGAGCTGTTTTTT
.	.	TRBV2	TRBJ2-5	CASSTQGRGETQYF	TGTGCCAGCAGTACCCAGGGGCGCGGAGAGACCCAGTACTTC
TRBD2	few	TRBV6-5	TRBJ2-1	CASSYSALAVRGGQFF	TGTGCCAGCAGTTACTCGGCGCTAGCGGTTAGGGGTGGGCAGTTCTTC
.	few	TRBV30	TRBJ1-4	CAWNPGHLEKLFF	TGTGCCTGGAACCCTGGACATCTGGAAAAACTGTTTTTT
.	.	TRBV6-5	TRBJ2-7	CASSYSAMIGYEQYF	TGTGCCAGCAGTTACTCGGCCATGATAGGCTACGAGCAGTACTTC
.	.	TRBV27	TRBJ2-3	CASSPQGGTQYF	TGTGCCAGCAGTCCCCAGGGGGGTACGCAGTATTTT
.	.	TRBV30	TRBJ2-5	CAWSVTGTQETQYF	TGTGCCTGGAGTGTCACAGGGACCCAAGAGACCCAGTACTTC
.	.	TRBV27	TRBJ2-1	CASSSLQGIEQFF	TGTGCCAGCAGTTCCCTACAAGGTATTGAGCAGTTCTTC
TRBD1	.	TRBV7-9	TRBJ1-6	CASSSGGGSNSPLHF	TGTGCCAGCAGCTCCGGAGGGGGCAGTAATTCACCCCTCCACTTT
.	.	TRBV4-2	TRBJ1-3	CASSTLQSSGNTIYF	TGTGCCAGCAGCACACTCCAGAGCTCTGGAAACACCATATATTTT
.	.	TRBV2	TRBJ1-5	CASGEYQPQHF	TGTGCCAGCGGGGAATATCAGCCCCAGCATTTT
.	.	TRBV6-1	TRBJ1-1	CASSEGVKGGNTEAFF	TGTGCCAGCAGTGAAGGGGTCAAGGGCGGGAACACTGAAGCTTTCTTT
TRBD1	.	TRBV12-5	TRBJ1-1	CASGLDRGSAFF	TGTGCTAGTGGTTTGGACAGGGGGTCAGCTTTCTTT
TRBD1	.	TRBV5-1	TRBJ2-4	CASSPWTGSATAKNIQYF	TGCGCCAGCAGCCCCTGGACAGGGTCGGCTACGGCCAAAAACATTCAGTACTTC
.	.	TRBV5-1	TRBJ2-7	CASSLSGLLEQYF	TGCGCCAGCAGCTTGAGCGGACTACTCGAGCAGTACTTC
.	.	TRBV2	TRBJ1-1	CASSVQGLVSTEAFF	TGTGCCAGCAGTGTACAGGGTTTGGTAAGCACTGAAGCTTTCTTT
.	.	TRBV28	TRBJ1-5	CASRPGHRPNQPQHF	TGTGCCAGCAGACCGGGACATCGACCTAATCAGCCCCAGCATTTT
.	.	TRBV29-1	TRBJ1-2	CSVGRSGWGSGYTF	TGCAGCGTTGGCAGGTCGGGTTGGGGGAGTGGCTACACCTTC
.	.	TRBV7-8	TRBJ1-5	CASSLGGFGQPQHF	TGTGCCAGCAGCTTAGGAGGTTTTGGTCAGCCCCAGCATTTT
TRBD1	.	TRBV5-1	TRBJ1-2	CASSYTGGVGYTF	TGCGCCAGCAGCTACACAGGGGGCGTCGGCTACACCTTC
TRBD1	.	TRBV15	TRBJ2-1	CATSRDGDRIYNEQFF	TGTGCCACCAGCAGAGATGGGGACAGGATCTACAATGAGCAGTTCTTC
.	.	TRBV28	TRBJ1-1	CASSYQGLNPPNTEAFF	TGTGCCAGCAGTTATCAGGGGCTTAATCCCCCGAACACTGAAGCTTTCTTT
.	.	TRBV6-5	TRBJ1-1	CASSSPRILGLFEAFF	TGTGCCAGCAGTTCTCCTAGGATATTGGGACTCTTTGAAGCTTTCTTT
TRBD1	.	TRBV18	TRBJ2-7	CASSRTGTSTYEQYF	TGTGCCAGCTCACGGACAGGAACTTCCACCTACGAGCAGTACTTC
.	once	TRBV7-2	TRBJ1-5	CASSFINQPQHF	TGTGCCAGCAGCTTTATCAATCAGCCCCAGCATTTT
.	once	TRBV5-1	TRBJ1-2	CASSRKGGLNYGYTF	TGCGCCAGCAGCCGGAAGGGGGGCCTTAACTATGGCTACACCTTC
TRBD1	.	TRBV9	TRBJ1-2	CASSADRGNYGYTF	TGTGCCAGCAGCGCCGACAGGGGCAACTATGGCTACACCTTC
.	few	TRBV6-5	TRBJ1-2	CASSYLGAYGYTF	TGTGCCAGCAGTTACCTGGGGGCCTATGGCTACACCTTC
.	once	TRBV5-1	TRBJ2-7	CASSSLSGSSYEQYF	TGCGCCAGCAGCTCCCTTAGCGGTTCCTCCTACGAGCAGTACTTC
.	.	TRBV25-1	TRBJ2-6	CASSEGGESGANVLTF	TGTGCCAGCAGTGAGGGTGGAGAGTCTGGGGCCAACGTCCTGACTTTC
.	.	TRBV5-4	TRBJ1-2	CASSLWDKTNYGYTF	TGTGCCAGCAGCTTGTGGGACAAGACTAACTATGGCTACACCTTC
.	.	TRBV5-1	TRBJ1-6	CASSSGVSYSPLHF	TGCGCCAGCAGCTCCGGGGTTTCATATTCACCCCTCCACTTT
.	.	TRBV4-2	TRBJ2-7	CASSQDRTYEQYF	TGTGCCAGCAGCCAAGACCGGACCTACGAGCAGTACTTC
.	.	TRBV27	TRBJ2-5	CASSLLGARQETQYF	TGTGCCAGCAGTTTATTGGGAGCTCGCCAAGAGACCCAGTACTTC
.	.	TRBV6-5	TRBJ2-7	CASRKKGTTYEQYF	TGTGCCAGCAGAAAAAAGGGGACAACCTACGAGCAGTACTTC
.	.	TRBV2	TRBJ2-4	CAKGGGKNIQYF	TGTGCCAAGGGAGGCGGGAAAAACATTCAGTACTTC
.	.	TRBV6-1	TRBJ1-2	CASQGLGVLGGYTF	TGTGCCAGCCAAGGACTTGGGGTATTAGGCGGCTACACCTTC
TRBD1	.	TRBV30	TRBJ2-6	CAWGQGGVGANVLTF	TGTGCCTGGGGACAGGGCGGGGTGGGGGCCAACGTCCTGACTTTC
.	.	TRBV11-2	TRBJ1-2	CASSLRGDGYTF	TGTGCCAGCAGCTTAAGGGGGGACGGCTACACCTTC
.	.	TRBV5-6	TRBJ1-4	CASSFGQGSEKLFF	TGTGCCAGCAGCTTCGGGCAGGGGAGTGAAAAACTGTTTTTT
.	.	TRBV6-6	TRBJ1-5	CASSTEPQHF	TGTGCCAGCAGTACGGAGCCCCAGCATTTT
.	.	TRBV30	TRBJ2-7	CAWSGDYEQYF	TGTGCCTGGAGTGGGGATTACGAGCAGTACTTC
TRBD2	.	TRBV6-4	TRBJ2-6	CASSETSGSGANVLTF	TGTGCCAGCAGTGAGACTAGCGGCTCTGGGGCCAACGTCCTGACTTTC
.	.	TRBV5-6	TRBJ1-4	CASSLGGSLNEKLFF	TGTGCCAGCAGCTTGGGCGGCAGCCTTAATGAAAAACTGTTTTTT
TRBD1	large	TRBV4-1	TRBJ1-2	CASSQDQGAFGGYTF	TGCGCCAGCAGCCAAGATCAGGGGGCCTTTGGTGGCTACACCTTC
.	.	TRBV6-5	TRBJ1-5	CASSKGVFSNQPQHF	TGTGCCAGCTCAAAAGGAGTGTTCTCCAATCAGCCCCAGCATTTT
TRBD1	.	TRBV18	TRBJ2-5	CASSPMSGGGLGQETQYF	TGTGCCAGCTCACCAATGTCAGGGGGTGGCCTTGGACAAGAGACCCAGTACTTC
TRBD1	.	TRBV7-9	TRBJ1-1	CASSLVGGDEAFF	TGTGCCAGCAGCTTAGTAGGGGGCGATGAAGCTTTCTTT
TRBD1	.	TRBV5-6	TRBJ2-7	CASSPRDRSYEQYF	TGTGCCAGCAGCCCCCGGGACAGGAGCTACGAGCAGTACTTC
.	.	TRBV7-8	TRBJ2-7	CASSHLGGGVTYEQYF	TGTGCCAGCAGCCACCTAGGGGGGGGAGTCACCTACGAGCAGTACTTC
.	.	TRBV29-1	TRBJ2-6	CSVHSGSGANVLTF	TGCAGCGTCCATTCAGGGTCAGGGGCCAACGTCCTGACTTTC
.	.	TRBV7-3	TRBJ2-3	CASSLDHTDTQYF	TGTGCCAGCAGCTTAGACCACACAGATACGCAGTATTTT
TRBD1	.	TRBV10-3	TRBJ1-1	CAISTDRGTVNTEAFF	TGTGCCATCAGCACCGACAGGGGTACGGTGAACACTGAAGCTTTCTTT
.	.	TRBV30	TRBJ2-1	CAWSGYNEQFF	TGTGCCTGGAGCGGGTACAATGAGCAGTTCTTC
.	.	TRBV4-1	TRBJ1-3	CASRPTAPGNTIYF	TGCGCCAGCAGACCTACAGCACCTGGAAACACCATATATTTT
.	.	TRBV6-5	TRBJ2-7	CASSPRIRVREQYF	TGTGCCAGCAGCCCTAGGATCAGGGTACGCGAGCAGTACTTC
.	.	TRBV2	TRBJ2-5	CASTGLEETQYF	TGTGCCAGCACCGGACTGGAAGAGACCCAGTACTTC